Shown below are 2 T cell receptor beta chains from a single sample sequenced in a study of cytomegalovirus exposure and HLA in healthy donors. PCR used 60 Vbeta primers and 13 Jbeta primers. The method was immunoSEQ multiplex PCR; TCRdb's version includes in-frame clones alone and lacks a portion of them. There are 110,000 to 150,000 clones in the sample; around 74% occur only once, and around 4.1% lies in the top ten. Sequencing used PBMCs. The receptors were sampled from a man between 18 and 35 years old in good health and CMV-seropositive.

J is TRBJ1-1 and V is TRBV11-2; TRBD1 matches 7 bases. Germline V lookup: CDR1 SGHAT, CDR2 FQNNGV. Unmatched junction bases numbered 6, after V lost 4 bases and J lost 7 bases. The CDR3 is 13 residues long. CDR3 in amino acids: CASSSTGWSEAFF. As DNA, the CDR3 is TGTGCCAGCAGCTCGACAGGGTGGAGTGAAGCTTTCTTT.

This chain connects TRBV28 to TRBJ2-7; the D gene is possibly TRBD1 (6 bases). Germline V gene data show CDR1 as MDHEN and CDR2 as SYDVKM. V dropped 2 bases and J dropped 5 bases, with 16 bases sitting between them. The CDR3 is made up of 15 amino acids. The CDR3 DNA follows: TGTGCCAGCAGTTTACCCCTAGGGGGAGTCAACGAGCAGTACTTC. Protein: CASSLPLGGVNEQYF.